This TCR beta chain was captured by sequencing in a study of Ad26.COV2.S vaccination and SARS-CoV-2 variants. Study context: The vaccine Ad26.COV2.S was put into the muscle once, or twice with 56 days between. Study-wide results and caveats: People given the vaccine had a wider spike-specific TCR breadth than placebo recipients did.

Specified treatment: roughly 20 received Ad26.COV2.S at low or high dose, single or two shots; about 5 received placebo; per-sample allocation not given. The samples were gathered on day 63 after the first injection of vaccine or placebo. Germline V lookup: CDR1 MNHEY, CDR2 SVGAGI. The CDR3 has 13 amino acids. V was shortened by 4 bases and J by 5 bases, with 11 bases between the two germline ends. A remark on this clone: Its specificity is not known.

Sequencing used immunoSEQ multiplex PCR; TCRdb keeps in-frame clones, though not all of them. Of approximately 420,000 clones listed, roughly 90% are singletons. This chain uses TRBV6-5 with TRBJ1-2; D is perhaps TRBD1 (5 bases). The receptor comes from a person aged 18-60 years who received the Ad26.COV2.S COVID-19 vaccine or a placebo. Here the sequenced sample was peripheral blood, taken in a trial of Ad26.COV2.S vaccine versus placebo. The CDR3 loop reads CASSLARVYGYTF. As DNA, the CDR3 is TGTGCCAGCAGTTTGGCCAGGGTGTATGGCTACACCTTC.